The 27 T cell receptor beta chains given below trace back to one sample, sequenced in a study of T-cell reconstitution after alpha-beta-depleted transplantation in children. Preparing the TCRbeta library involved the use of unique molecular identifiers. From the PCR reads, TCRdb called clonotypes with MiXCR, one entry per CDR3 protein. Of 250,000 to 400,000 distinct CDR3 sequences in the sample, approximately 23% were seen once. The sequences come from PBMCs, mostly from graft donor cells, collected 180 days after TCRalphabeta/CD19-depleted stem cell transplant. The source of these receptors is a male patient younger than 18 who had a stem cell transplant for acute lymphoblastic leukemia, so the T cells may come from the graft donor.

This chain uses TRBV7-9 with TRBJ2-1; 7 bases agree with TRBD2. V trimming: 5 bases; J trimming: 3 bases; junction bases outside the gene matches: 13. This CDR3 is built from 17 residues. From germline, CDR1 is SEHNR and CDR2 FQNEAQ (reference sequence). CDR3 protein: CASSPGRVPPVYNEQFF. CDR3 coding DNA: TGTGCCAGCAGCCCTGGGAGGGTCCCTCCGGTCTACAATGAGCAGTTCTTC.

This clonotype turned up a few times. V usage is TRBV15 and J usage is TRBJ1-2; tentatively, D is TRBD1 (6 bases). V lost 2 bases to trimming and J lost 1 base, with 20 bases between them. This CDR3 is 18 amino acids long. CDR1 is LNHNV and CDR2 is YYDKDF in the germline V gene (reference sequence). CDR3 nucleotide sequence: TGTGCCACCAGCAGAACCCACTTGGGGCAGGGGAGTAACTATGGCTACACCTTC. Amino acid sequence: CATSRTHLGQGSNYGYTF.

This clonotype has just a few counts. The CDR3 protein is CATLKAAGNTIYF. The CDR3 nucleotides are TGTGCCACTTTAAAAGCTGCCGGTAACACCATATATTTT. The chain combines TRBV6-1 with TRBJ1-3; D unclear. V lost 10 bases and J 7 bases, leaving 17 bases between the germline ends. The germline V gene encodes CDR1 MNHNS and CDR2 SASEGT. This CDR3 contains 13 residues.

This chain uses TRBV5-1 with TRBJ2-1, with D hard to call. The CDR3 is made up of 13 amino acids. V was pared by 2 bases and J by 5 bases, with 8 bases between. The germline CDR1 and CDR2 sequences are SGHRS and YFSETQ. CDR3 sequence (DNA): TGCGCCAGCAGCTTTCTAGGCCACAATGAGCAGTTCTTC. Its protein product is CASSFLGHNEQFF.

This clonotype was observed a few times. The chain employs TRBV5-1 and TRBJ2-7; D ambiguous. CDR3 size: 12 residues. CDR1 SGHRS and CDR2 YFSETQ come from the germline V gene. V was pared by 4 bases and J by 4 bases, with 9 bases between. The CDR3 region is CASSKDVYEQYF. The CDR3 coding sequence is TGCGCCAGCAGCAAGGACGTTTACGAGCAGTACTTC.

The sample holds a few counts of this clonotype. The gene calls are TRBV20-1 and TRBJ2-3; D unclear. V was clipped by 3 bases and J by 8 bases, with 6 bases between them. Germline loops: CDR1 DFQATT, CDR2 SNEGSKA (reference sequence). This CDR3 has 10 residues. The CDR3 protein is CSASGVTQYF. For the CDR3, the DNA is TGCAGTGCTAGTGGAGTTACGCAGTATTTT.

This chain uses TRBV20-1 with TRBJ2-1, with 7 bases matching TRBD2. Per the germline V gene, CDR1 is DFQATT and CDR2 is SNEGSKA (reference sequence). This CDR3 spans 15 amino acids. The V gene end was trimmed by 2 bases and the J gene end by 10 bases; junction bases not matched to a gene: 14. CDR3 residues: CSARWGGRPGGEQFF. The CDR3 DNA is TGCAGTGCTAGATGGGGGGGTCGGCCCGGGGGAGAGCAGTTCTTC.

This clonotype showed up just once. V usage is TRBV3-1 and J usage is TRBJ2-3, with 8 bases lining up with TRBD2. The V gene end was trimmed by 1 base and the J gene end by 0 bases; junction bases not matched to a gene: 9. The CDR3 runs 18 residues. Germline CDR1 and CDR2: LGHDT and YNNKEL (reference sequence). CDR3 in amino acids: CASSQGTSGVRSTDTQYF. Here the CDR3 DNA reads TGTGCCAGCAGCCAAGGTACTAGCGGAGTCCGTAGCACAGATACGCAGTATTTT.

The sample holds many counts of this clonotype. The chain carries TRBV3-1 and TRBJ2-1, with 9 bases identical to TRBD2. Germline lookup yields CDR1 LGHDT and CDR2 YNNKEL (reference sequence). This CDR3 has 14 residues. Germline trimming cut 4 bases from V and 4 bases from J; bases unmatched to any gene: 2. DNA of the CDR3: TGTGCCAGCAGCCGCGGACTAGCGTACAATGAGCAGTTCTTC. It is translated as CASSRGLAYNEQFF.

This clonotype came up many times. The J gene is TRBJ2-1, the V gene TRBV4-1, with D tentatively TRBD1 (5 bases). The length of the CDR3 is 16 residues. Trimming pared 1 base from V and 2 bases from J, leaving 12 bases between. Germline CDR1 and CDR2: MGHRA and YSYEKL. CDR3 in amino acids: CASSQGRGRAYNEQFF. The CDR3, as DNA: TGCGCCAGCAGCCAAGGTAGGGGTAGGGCCTACAATGAGCAGTTCTTC.

This clonotype turned up a few times. The chain combines TRBV15 with TRBJ1-5; D possibly corresponds to TRBD1 (5 bases). V was clipped by 0 bases and J by 4 bases, with 13 bases between them. The germline V gene has CDR1 LNHNV and CDR2 YYDKDF (reference sequence). There are 16 residues in the CDR3. This CDR3 reads CATSRDAAGWNQPQHF. The CDR3 bases are TGTGCCACCAGCAGAGATGCCGCAGGGTGGAATCAGCCCCAGCATTTT.

The chain carries TRBV18 and TRBJ2-7; 7 bases fit TRBD1. The CDR3 contains 17 residues. V lost 2 bases to trimming and J lost 3 bases; unmatched junction nucleotides: 13. Germline V lookup: CDR1 KGHSH, CDR2 LQKENI. The CDR3 loop reads CASSPMVFSTGVYEQYF. CDR3 coding DNA: TGTGCCAGCTCACCAATGGTCTTCAGTACAGGGGTCTACGAGCAGTACTTC.

This clonotype showed up just a few times. The chain employs TRBV15 and TRBJ2-3; perhaps D is TRBD1 or TRBD2 (6 bases each). The CDR3 extends over 18 amino acids. Germline loops: CDR1 LNHNV, CDR2 YYDKDF (reference sequence). Trimming left V 0 bases short and J 6 bases short, with 22 bases between. CDR3 DNA: TGTGCCACCAGCAGAGAGGGCCCGGGAGCAGGGGACGTGGATACGCAGTATTTT. Residues: CATSREGPGAGDVDTQYF.

This chain connects TRBV11-2 to TRBJ2-1; 9 positions match TRBD2. Germline V lookup: CDR1 SGHAT, CDR2 FQNNGV. The V and J ends lost 3 bases and 8 bases, in that order; junction bases with no gene match: 5. The CDR3 extends over 14 amino acids. The CDR3 spells CASSFGTSWYEQFF. CDR3 nucleotides: TGTGCCAGCAGCTTCGGGACTAGCTGGTATGAGCAGTTCTTC.

The rearrangement joins TRBV2 to TRBJ2-1; possibly TRBD1 for D (6 bases). Per the germline V gene, CDR1 is SNHLY and CDR2 is FYNNEI. The V and J ends lost 3 bases and 5 bases respectively, with 14 bases between them. The CDR3 covers 15 residues. The CDR3: CASSDEWTVHNEQFF. For the CDR3, the DNA is TGTGCCAGCAGTGATGAATGGACAGTCCACAATGAGCAGTTCTTC. Filled out from reference TRBV2 and TRBJ2-1, the complete variable domain reads EPEVTQTPSHQVTQMGQEVILRCVPISNHLYFYWYRQILGQKVEFLVSFYNNEISEKSEIFDDQFSVERPDGSNFTLKIRSTKLEDSAMYFCASSDEWTVHNEQFFGPGTRLTVL.

The chain recombines TRBV5-1 with TRBJ1-2; TRBD1 agrees at 7 bases. The CDR3 is 15 residues long. CDR1 is SGHRS and CDR2 is YFSETQ in the germline V gene. The junction had 4 bases not matched to a gene; V was cut back by 1 base and J by 1 base. The CDR3 here is CASSLRGLGNYGYTF. CDR3 nucleotides: TGCGCCAGCAGCTTGAGGGGGCTTGGTAACTATGGCTACACCTTC.

This clonotype was picked up a small number of times. V gene TRBV7-9 combines with J gene TRBJ2-7, with TRBD1 matching 7 bases. V was clipped by 7 bases and J by 0 bases; unmatched bases: 6. The CDR3 has 14 residues. In germline, CDR1 is SEHNR, CDR2 FQNEAQ (reference sequence). The CDR3 spells CASTQTGSSYEQYF. For the CDR3, the DNA is TGTGCCAGCACCCAGACAGGGAGCTCCTACGAGCAGTACTTC.

The table lists this clonotype with a few counts. This chain uses TRBV6-5 with TRBJ2-7; no definite D call. Germline CDR1 MNHEY, CDR2 SVGAGI. This CDR3 spans 14 amino acids. Trimming took off 2 bases at V and 7 bases at J, with 15 bases between the two ends. This chain's CDR3 is CASSYRATFGEQYF. The CDR3 DNA is TGTGCCAGCAGTTACCGGGCTACCTTCGGAGAGCAGTACTTC.

A word on this clonotype: The DNA is omitted, as the CDR3 cannot be located on it reliably, and the CDR3 follows TCRdb's listing. The V gene is TRBV21-1, the J gene TRBJ1-6. TRBV21-1 is an annotated pseudogene. The CDR3 has 15 residues if both end residues are counted. The CDR3 spells CASSKSVAEGSPLHF.

The chain combines TRBV7-9 with TRBJ1-5; no firm D call. CDR1 is SEHNR, CDR2 FQNEAQ, per germline (reference sequence). CDR3 length: 15 residues. V lost 1 base, J lost 3 bases, and 10 bases lay in between. The CDR3 coding sequence is TGTGCCAGCAGCTTAGTTTCGGCGGACAATCAGCCCCAGCATTTT. Translation: CASSLVSADNQPQHF.

This clonotype was found once. The V gene is TRBV20-1, the J gene TRBJ2-1; TRBD2 matches at 8 bases. Germline V gene data show CDR1 as DFQATT and CDR2 as SNEGSKA (reference sequence). The V and J ends lost 5 bases and 0 bases, in that order; junction bases with no gene match: 6. The CDR3 runs to 15 residues. CDR3 residues: CSAQSGSHSYNEQFF. The CDR3 DNA sequence: TGCAGTGCTCAAAGCGGGAGCCACTCCTACAATGAGCAGTTCTTC.

This clonotype was seen more than once but under ten times. The chain has TRBV5-1 and TRBJ2-2; D perhaps matches TRBD2 (6 bases). Germline loops: CDR1 SGHRS, CDR2 YFSETQ. V was clipped by 2 bases and J by 0 bases, with 11 bases between them. CDR3 size: 16 residues. The CDR3 DNA reads TGCGCCAGCAGCTTTCCGCGACTAGCGAACACCGGGGAGCTGTTTTTT. As protein: CASSFPRLANTGELFF.

This clonotype was seen more than once but under ten times. The chain combines TRBV27 with TRBJ1-6; no reliable D call. Trimming took off 3 bases at V and 4 bases at J, with 7 bases between the two ends. The CDR3 consists of 14 residues. Germline assignment: CDR1 MNHEY and CDR2 SMNVEV (reference sequence). The CDR3 is CASSFLGYNSPLHF. Written as DNA, the CDR3 is TGTGCCAGCAGTTTTCTGGGATATAATTCACCCCTCCACTTT.

V and J are TRBV11-2 and TRBJ2-7; 8 bases fit TRBD1. The CDR3 is made up of 14 amino acids. Germline loops: CDR1 SGHAT, CDR2 FQNNGV. V was pared by 3 bases and J by 7 bases, with 8 bases of the junction left unmatched. CDR3 loop: CASSFMDRVREQYF. The CDR3 coding sequence is TGTGCCAGCAGCTTTATGGACAGGGTCAGGGAGCAGTACTTC.

This clonotype was counted between two and nine times. The chain joins TRBV5-1 to TRBJ1-1; D unresolved. Between the trimmed V and J ends, which lost 4 bases and 3 bases, there was a span of 7 bases. Germline loops: CDR1 SGHRS, CDR2 YFSETQ. The CDR3 extends over 12 amino acids. CDR3 DNA: TGCGCCAGCAGCGAGACGGACACTGAAGCTTTCTTT. It translates to CASSETDTEAFF.

This clonotype has only a few counts. This chain connects TRBV15 to TRBJ2-7, with D tentatively TRBD2 (6 bases). There are 16 residues in the CDR3. Germline V gene sequence: CDR1 LNHNV, CDR2 YYDKDF (reference sequence). V lost 2 bases and J lost 4, with 18 bases in between. CDR3 residues: CATSRRGRGTSYEQYF. CDR3 coding DNA: TGTGCCACCAGCAGAAGGGGACGGGGGACCTCATACGAGCAGTACTTC.

This sequence joins TRBV9 and TRBJ2-1; no clear D gene. This CDR3 is built from 13 residues. The V end lost 3 bases, the J end lost 1 base, and 5 bases lay between the germline ends. CDR1 SGDLS and CDR2 YYNGEE come from the germline V gene. The CDR3 region is CASSEGSYNEQFF. Here the CDR3 DNA reads TGTGCCAGCAGCGAAGGTTCCTACAATGAGCAGTTCTTC.